The present T cell receptor (beta chain) was sequenced within a study of beta chain features in type 1 diabetes. Overall study: Healthy donors and patients showed comparable age, gender and cell yields. The study's findings and limits: Researchers report that Type 1 diabetes patients had moderately but significantly shorter TCRB CDR3s across all four CD4+ subsets.

Since all of the isolated RNA was reverse transcribed, expressed TCRB transcripts were what got sequenced. Assay used: immunoSEQ multiplex PCR; TCRdb lists only in-frame clones, some missing. The sample carries 600,000 to 700,000 clones, over 10% recorded once. Per the germline V gene, CDR1 is GTSNPN and CDR2 is SVGIG (reference sequence). The V gene end was trimmed by 0 bases and the J gene end by 7 bases; junction bases not matched to a gene: 2. The CDR3 covers 13 residues. This clone was recorded a few times. The antigen is undetermined. The same CDR3 can be traced to other DNA sequences in this sample.

Source material: naive CD4+ T cells from blood. This TCR derives from a man in his thirties or forties with type 1 diabetes. This rearrangement joins TRBV30 to TRBJ1-5, with 8 bases matching TRBD1. The CDR3 protein is CAWSVQGEQPQHF. CDR3 nucleotides: TGTGCCTGGAGTGTACAGGGGGAGCAGCCCCAGCATTTT.